This is a list of T cell receptor beta chains from one sample in a study of vaccination effects on CD4 cells after COVID-19. These receptors' targets are unknown. Libraries were prepared by immunoSEQ multiplex PCR; TCRdb keeps only in-frame clonotypes and omits some of them. The sample records around 24,000 clones, roughly 85% being singletons. The material was CD4+ T cells from PBMCs cultured with SARS-CoV-2 spike peptides, obtained after COVID-19 vaccination. Every receptor here comes from a human donor who received a COVID-19 vaccine. Some clones in this sample may be carry-over from other donors' samples. Each CDR3 is given with its conserved first and last residue. The D gene is left open where the match is weak. Some rows mark clone size as missing; the rest say once, few, many or name a class of expanded clone.

v_call	d_call	j_call	clone_size	cdr3_aa	cdr3_nt
TRBV19	TRBD1	TRBJ2-4	.	CASKGQGDAKNIQYF	TGTGCCAGTAAGGGGCAGGGGGACGCCAAAAACATTCAGTACTTC
TRBV18	TRBD1	TRBJ2-1	.	CASSPQGAPDNEQFF	TGTGCCAGCTCACCACAGGGGGCGCCTGACAATGAGCAGTTCTTC
TRBV6-1	TRBD1	TRBJ2-4	once	CASGGGRGRGALAKNIQYF	TGTGCCAGCGGTGGGGGCAGGGGGCGCGGTGCCCTAGCCAAAAACATTCAGTACTTC
TRBV6-2/TRBV6-3	.	TRBJ1-2	.	CASSSPGRANYGYTF	TGTGCCAGCAGTTCCCCAGGCAGGGCAAACTATGGCTACACCTTC
TRBV20-1	.	TRBJ1-5	.	CSASGGNQPQHF	TGCAGTGCTAGTGGGGGAAATCAGCCCCAGCATTTT
TRBV19	.	TRBJ2-2	.	CASKPTELNTGELFF	TGTGCCAGTAAACCCACAGAGCTGAACACCGGGGAGCTGTTTTTT
TRBV6-5	TRBD1	TRBJ1-2	.	CASRSGTAYGYTF	TGTGCCAGCAGGTCCGGGACAGCCTATGGCTACACCTTC
TRBV9	TRBD1	TRBJ1-6	.	CASSENQGDSPLHF	TGTGCCAGCAGCGAAAACCAGGGGGACTCACCCCTCCACTTT
TRBV4-1	TRBD2	TRBJ2-1	.	CASSQRAGGRGGYEQFF	TGCGCCAGCAGCCAACGAGCGGGGGGGAGAGGGGGCTATGAGCAGTTCTTC
TRBV7-3	.	TRBJ2-2	.	CASSQGSGELFF	TGTGCCAGCAGCCAGGGGTCCGGGGAGCTGTTTTTT
TRBV5-6	.	TRBJ1-2	.	CASRSTGWGYTF	TGTGCCAGCAGGTCCACCGGGTGGGGCTACACCTTC
TRBV6-5	.	TRBJ2-3	.	CASSYRGTVGDTQYF	TGTGCCAGCAGTTACCGCGGGACAGTGGGAGATACGCAGTATTTT
TRBV5-1	.	TRBJ2-2	.	CASSLDGSGELFF	TGCGCCAGCAGCTTGGACGGATCCGGGGAGCTGTTTTTT
TRBV7-9	.	TRBJ2-1	.	CASSANYDTPDEQFF	TGTGCCAGCAGCGCAAATTATGATACCCCCGATGAGCAGTTCTTC
TRBV7-8	TRBD2	TRBJ2-3	once	CASSQKRRGRANTDTQYF	TGTGCCAGCAGCCAAAAACGTCGTGGGAGGGCCAACACAGATACGCAGTATTTT
TRBV4-1	.	TRBJ2-1	.	CASSQVGGLSYNEQFF	TGCGCCAGCAGCCAGGTCGGGGGGCTCTCCTACAATGAGCAGTTCTTC
TRBV3-1/TRBV3-2	.	TRBJ1-2	.	CASSPTLSHGYTF	TGTGCCAGCAGCCCTACCCTTTCGCATGGCTACACCTTC
TRBV28	.	TRBJ2-5	.	CASSFLGLQAQYF	TGTGCCAGCAGTTTCCTGGGGCTTCAGGCCCAGTACTTC
TRBV6-5	.	TRBJ2-1	.	CASRTTGGWGEQFF	TGTGCCAGCAGAACCACCGGAGGATGGGGCGAGCAGTTCTTC
TRBV18	.	TRBJ2-2	.	CASSPRSSGSLNTGELFF	TGTGCCAGCTCACCACGGTCGTCCGGGTCCTTGAACACCGGGGAGCTGTTTTTT
TRBV14	.	TRBJ1-6	once	CASSDRNSPLHF	TGTGCCAGCTCGGACAGAAATTCACCCCTCCACTTT
TRBV6-5	.	TRBJ1-5	few	CASSSGGQPQHF	TGTGCCAGCAGTTCGGGGGGGCAGCCCCAGCATTTT
TRBV2	TRBD1	TRBJ1-5	few	CARGQGSQPQHF	TGTGCCAGGGGACAGGGGAGCCAGCCCCAGCATTTT
TRBV4-1	.	TRBJ2-5	.	CASSQGPQETQYF	TGCGCCAGCAGCCAAGGGCCCCAAGAGACCCAGTACTTC
TRBV5-5	.	TRBJ2-3	.	CASSAVAGTDTQYF	TGTGCCAGCAGCGCTGTTGCGGGCACAGATACGCAGTATTTT
TRBV7-9	TRBD1	TRBJ2-1	.	CASSSPGQGYNEQFF	TGTGCCAGCAGCTCTCCGGGACAGGGGTACAATGAGCAGTTCTTC
TRBV12-3/TRBV12-4	.	TRBJ2-3	.	CASSFLADTQYF	.
TRBV7-3	TRBD2	TRBJ2-3	once	CASRASGGADTQYF	TGTGCCAGCAGAGCGTCGGGGGGGGCAGATACGCAGTATTTT
TRBV7-3	.	TRBJ1-6	.	CASSLNPGGGSPLHF	TGTGCCAGCAGCTTAAATCCCGGGGGGGGATCACCCCTCCACTTT
TRBV6-5	.	TRBJ2-5	.	CASSYGGGRETQYF	TGTGCCAGCAGTTACGGGGGGGGCCGTGAGACCCAGTACTTC